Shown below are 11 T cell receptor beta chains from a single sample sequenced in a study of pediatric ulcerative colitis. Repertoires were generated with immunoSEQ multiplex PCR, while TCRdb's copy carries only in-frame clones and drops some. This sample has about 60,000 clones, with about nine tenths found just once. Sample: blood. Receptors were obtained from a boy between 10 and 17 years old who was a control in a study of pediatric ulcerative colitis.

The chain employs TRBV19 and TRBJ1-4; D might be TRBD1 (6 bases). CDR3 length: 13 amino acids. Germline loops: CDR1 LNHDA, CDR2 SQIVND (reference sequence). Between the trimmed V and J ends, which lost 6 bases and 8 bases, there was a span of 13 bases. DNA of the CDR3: TGTGCCAGTAGCCCCCAGGGGCGCGAAAAACTGTTTTTT. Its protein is CASSPQGREKLFF.

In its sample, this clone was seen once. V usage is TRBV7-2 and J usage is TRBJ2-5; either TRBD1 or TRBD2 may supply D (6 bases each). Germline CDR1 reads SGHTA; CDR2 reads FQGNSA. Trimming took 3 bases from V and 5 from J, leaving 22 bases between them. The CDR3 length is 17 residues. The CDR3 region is CASSLGSLGGRWETQYF. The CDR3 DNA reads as TGTGCCAGCAGCTTGGGTTCATTAGGGGGGCGCTGGGAGACCCAGTACTTC.

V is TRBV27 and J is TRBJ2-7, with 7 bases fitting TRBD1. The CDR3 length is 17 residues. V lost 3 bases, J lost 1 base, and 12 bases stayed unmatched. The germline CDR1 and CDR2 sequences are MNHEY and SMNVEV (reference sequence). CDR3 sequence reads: CASSFGLPGQRSYEQYF. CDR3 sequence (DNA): TGTGCCAGCAGTTTTGGGTTACCGGGACAGCGATCCTACGAGCAGTACTTC.

CDR3 region: CASSREGGGETQYF. The CDR3 DNA sequence: TGTGCCAGTAGTAGAGAGGGAGGAGGAGAGACCCAGTACTTC. The chain links TRBV19 to TRBJ2-5, with D possibly being TRBD2 (6 bases). This CDR3 has 14 residues. V lost 4 bases and J lost 4, with 13 bases in between. Germline V gene lookup returns CDR1 LNHDA and CDR2 SQIVND (reference sequence).

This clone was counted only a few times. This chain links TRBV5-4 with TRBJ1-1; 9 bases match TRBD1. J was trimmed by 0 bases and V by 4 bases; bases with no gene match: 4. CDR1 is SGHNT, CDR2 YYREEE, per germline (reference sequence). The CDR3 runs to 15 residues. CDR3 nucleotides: TGTGCCAGCAGCACAGGACAGGGGCTGAACACTGAAGCTTTCTTT. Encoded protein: CASSTGQGLNTEAFF.

CDR3 nucleotide sequence: TGTGCCAGCAGCTCCCCCCCGGGGGGTCGGACCACCGGGGAGCTGTTTTTT. It translates to CASSSPPGGRTTGELFF. The J gene is TRBJ2-2, the V gene TRBV7-8, with 7 bases aligning to TRBD2. The J segment lost 4 bases and the V segment lost 4 bases, leaving 12 bases of the junction unmatched. The CDR3 loop spans 17 amino acids. Germline CDR1 is SGHVS and CDR2 is FQNEAQ.

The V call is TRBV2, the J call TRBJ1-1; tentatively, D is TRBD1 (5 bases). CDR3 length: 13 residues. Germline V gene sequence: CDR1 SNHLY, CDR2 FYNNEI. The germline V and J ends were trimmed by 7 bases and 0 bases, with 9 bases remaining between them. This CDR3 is CASTGQMNTEAFF. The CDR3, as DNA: TGTGCCAGCACAGGGCAAATGAACACTGAAGCTTTCTTT.

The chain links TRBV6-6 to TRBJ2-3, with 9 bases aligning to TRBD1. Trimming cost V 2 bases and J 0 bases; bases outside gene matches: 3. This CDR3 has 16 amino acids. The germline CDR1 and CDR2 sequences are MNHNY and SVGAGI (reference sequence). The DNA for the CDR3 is TGTGCCAGCAGTTACCCCGGGACAGGGAGCACAGATACGCAGTATTTT. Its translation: CASSYPGTGSTDTQYF.

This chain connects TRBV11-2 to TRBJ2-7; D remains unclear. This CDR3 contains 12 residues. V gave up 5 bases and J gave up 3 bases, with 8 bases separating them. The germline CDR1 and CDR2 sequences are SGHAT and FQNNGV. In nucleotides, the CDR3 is TGTGCCAGCAGCCCCGTGGACTACGAGCAGTACTTC. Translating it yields CASSPVDYEQYF.

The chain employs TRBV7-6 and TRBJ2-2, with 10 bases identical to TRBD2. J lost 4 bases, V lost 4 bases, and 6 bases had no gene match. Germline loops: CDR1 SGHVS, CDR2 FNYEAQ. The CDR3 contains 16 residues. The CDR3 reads CASSSPAGGPTGELFF. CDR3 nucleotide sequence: TGTGCCAGCAGCTCCCCAGCGGGGGGGCCCACCGGGGAGCTGTTTTTT.

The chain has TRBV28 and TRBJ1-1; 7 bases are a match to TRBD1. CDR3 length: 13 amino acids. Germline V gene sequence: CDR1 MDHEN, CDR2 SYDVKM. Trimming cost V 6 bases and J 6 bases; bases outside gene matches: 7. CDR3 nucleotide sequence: TGTGCCAGCAGACAGGGGACAAAGGCTGAAGCTTTCTTT. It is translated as CASRQGTKAEAFF.